The rows below give T cell receptor beta chains drawn from one sample of a study of cytomegalovirus exposure and HLA in healthy donors. Measured with immunoSEQ multiplex PCR; TCRdb has only the in-frame clones, and not every one. In the table there are a few hundred thousand clones, roughly 85% of which are singletons. The specimen was PBMCs. Source of these receptors: a woman aged 18-30 years in good health and CMV-seronegative. Each CDR3 is given with its conserved first and last residue. The D gene is left open where the match is weak. Only part of the rows carry a size: once, few, many, or a class if the clone is expanded.

V gene	J gene	clone size	D gene	CDR3 DNA	CDR3 protein
TRBV2	TRBJ2-2	-	-	TGTGCCAGCACCTTAGACAGGAACACCGGGGAGCTGTTTTTT	CASTLDRNTGELFF
TRBV2	TRBJ2-3	-	-	TGTGCCAGCAGTGATTTAGGAGGGGACGATACGCAGTATTTT	CASSDLGGDDTQYF
TRBV6-5	TRBJ2-7	few	-	TGTGCCAGCAGACAAGATTTTTGGGCTTACGAGCAGTACTTC	CASRQDFWAYEQYF
TRBV11-2	TRBJ1-1	once	-	TGTGCCAGCAGCTTACCAGGCACTGAAGCTTTCTTT	CASSLPGTEAFF
TRBV18	TRBJ1-1	-	-	TGTGCCAGCTCACCAACGACAGTTCTCTTGAACACTGAAGCTTTCTTT	CASSPTTVLLNTEAFF
TRBV5-1	TRBJ1-3	once	-	TGCGCCAGCAGCTTGGTCGGGGATGGAAACACCATATATTTT	CASSLVGDGNTIYF
TRBV9	TRBJ2-1	-	TRBD2	TGTGCCAGCAGCCCTTCCGGGCGGGGGGGCAATGAGCAGTTCTTC	CASSPSGRGGNEQFF
TRBV6-1	TRBJ2-7	-	-	TGTGCCAGCAGTGAGTCAGGGGACGAGCAGTACTTC	CASSESGDEQYF
TRBV29-1	TRBJ1-1	-	TRBD1	TGCAGTTCCAGCACAGGGGGCACTGAAGCTTTCTTT	CSSSTGGTEAFF
TRBV7-6	TRBJ1-1	once	TRBD1	TGTGCCAGCAGCTTAGCGCCGGGACAGGGTTTGAACACTGAAGCTTTCTTT	CASSLAPGQGLNTEAFF